This T cell receptor beta chain stems from a study of T cells after somatic rescue of genetic block. TCRdb's table, derived via immunoSEQ multiplex PCR, lists solely in-frame clones and lacks some. The data contain approximately 13,000 clones, approximately 70% of them seen just once; the ten biggest clones take up around 20%. The ends lost 7 bases at V and 3 bases at J; junction bases unmatched: 3. Germline V CDR1 and CDR2: ENHRY, SYGVKD. The CDR3 extends over 13 amino acids. This TCR was recovered from a boy between 10 and 17 years old. The specimen sequenced was peripheral blood mononuclear cells (PBMCs). The chain is built from TRBV10-3 and TRBJ2-7, with TRBD2 matching over 10 bases. The CDR3, as DNA: TGTGCCATCAAGGGGACTAGCGACTACGAGCAGTACTTC. Its protein is CAIKGTSDYEQYF.